This T cell receptor (beta chain) was identified in a study of beta chain features in type 1 diabetes. Sorted CD4+ subsets: naive, central memory, regulatory, stem cell-like memory (CD45RO/CCR7/CD25/CD127/CD95/CD27 panel). This CDR3 has 13 residues. The germline gives CDR1 SQVTM, CDR2 ANQGSEA. V lost 7 bases to trimming and J lost 2 bases, with 13 bases between them. Study results and limitations: TCRB repertoires of naive, central memory and Treg cells appeared more similar among patients than among healthy donors. Type 1 diabetes patients had TCRB CDR3s that were shorter (moderately but significantly so) in all four CD4+ subsets.

The study reverse transcribed the entire isolated RNA, so it sequenced expressed TCRB transcripts. Produced via immunoSEQ multiplex PCR; TCRdb's table is partial and in-frame only. The data show around 360,000 clones, with around an eighth seen just once and about 0.01% held by the top ten. This clone has just a few counts. Antigen unknown. Material: naive CD4+ T cells from blood. The rearrangement joins TRBV29-1 to TRBJ2-3; perhaps TRBD2 as D (6 bases). The TCR was taken from a woman aged 18-29 years with type 1 diabetes. The CDR3 sequence: CSGLTRLTDTQYF. The DNA for the CDR3 is TGCAGCGGACTGACTAGGCTCACAGATACGCAGTATTTT.